A single sample gave rise to the 24 T cell receptor beta chains below, sequenced in a study of shared clonotypes between healthy human individuals. The protocol was immunoSEQ multiplex PCR, while the TCRdb copy is restricted to in-frame clones and leaves out a portion. The data show around 980,000 clones, with more than 75% seen just once and roughly 0.65% held by the top ten. Material for sequencing was memory CD4+ T cells from PBMCs. Indicated subset: CD45RA-negative fraction. The receptors originated from a man between 18 and 35 years old in good health. Some clones in this sample may be carry-over from other donors' samples.

The chain carries TRBV19 and TRBJ1-2; D uncertain. V was pared by 5 bases and J by 2 bases, with 9 bases between. CDR3 length: 13 residues. Germline lookup yields CDR1 LNHDA and CDR2 SQIVND (reference sequence). The CDR3 loop reads CASSPGRNYGYTF. The CDR3 nucleotides read TGTGCCAGTAGTCCGGGTAGAAACTATGGCTACACCTTC.

V is TRBV4-1 and J is TRBJ1-5; the D is unclear. The V and J ends lost 1 base and 6 bases respectively, with 7 bases between them. This CDR3 has 13 residues. Germline CDR1 is MGHRA and CDR2 is YSYEKL. CDR3 DNA: TGCGCCAGCAGCCAAGTAAGGGCTCAGCCCCAGCATTTT. It specifies CASSQVRAQPQHF.

The chain is built from TRBV19 and TRBJ1-3; D gene ambiguous. Trimming shortened V by 5 bases and J by 0 bases, and 14 bases separated the two germline ends. This CDR3 contains 16 residues. Germline lookup yields CDR1 LNHDA and CDR2 SQIVND (reference sequence). The CDR3 sequence is CASSETSGSSGNTIYF. The DNA for the CDR3 is TGTGCCAGTAGTGAAACATCAGGAAGCTCTGGAAACACCATATATTTT.

The gene calls are TRBV7-2 and TRBJ1-3; 10 bases align to TRBD1. This CDR3 comprises 16 residues. Trimming cost V 5 bases and J 3 bases; bases outside gene matches: 7. Germline CDR1 is SGHTA and CDR2 is FQGNSA. The CDR3 nucleotides read TGTGCCAGCAGCCGTAGACAGGGGGCGCGTGGAAACACCATATATTTT. Translated, it gives CASSRRQGARGNTIYF. Complete variable domain (other parts from reference TRBV7-2 and TRBJ1-3): GAGVSQSPSNKVTEKGKDVELRCDPISGHTALYWYRQSLGQGLEFLIYFQGNSAPDKSGLPSDRFSAERTGGSVSTLTIQRTQQEDSAVYLCASSRRQGARGNTIYFGEGSWLTVV.

This clone was counted once. This chain joins TRBV28 and TRBJ2-1; TRBD2 might be the D (5 bases). The ends were cut back, 2 bases at V and 15 bases at J, with 14 bases in the middle. The CDR3 runs 12 residues. CDR1 MDHEN and CDR2 SYDVKM come from the germline V gene. In DNA, the CDR3 is TGTGCCAGCAGTTTAAAAGTCCGGGGTCCGTTCTTC. Encoded protein: CASSLKVRGPFF.

This clone was counted only a few times. The chain links TRBV4-1 to TRBJ2-1; perhaps TRBD1 as D (5 bases). The CDR3 is 14 amino acids. Per the germline V gene, CDR1 is MGHRA and CDR2 is YSYEKL. Trimming stripped 6 bases from V and 9 bases from J, with 18 bases between. DNA of the CDR3: TGCGCCAGCAGGGGGCAGGGTGGAGTCACTGAGCAGTTCTTC. It codes for CASRGQGGVTEQFF.

A remark on this clone: Other DNA sequences in this sample translate to the same CDR3. The J gene is TRBJ1-1, the V gene TRBV28, with D unclear. CDR3 length equals 14 residues. Germline lookup yields CDR1 MDHEN and CDR2 SYDVKM. Trimming stripped 3 bases from V and 1 base from J, with 9 bases between. The CDR3 sequence: CASSLVRRNTEAFF. The CDR3 coding sequence is TGTGCCAGCAGTTTGGTCCGGAGGAACACTGAAGCTTTCTTT.

V is TRBV6-6 and J is TRBJ1-1, with unresolved D. The V and J ends lost 0 bases and 12 bases respectively, with 8 bases between them. In germline, CDR1 is MNHNY, CDR2 SVGAGI (reference sequence). The CDR3 has 11 amino acids. CDR3 DNA: TGTGCCAGCAGTTACTCTGGCAAAACTTTCTTT. This codes for CASSYSGKTFF.

The chain employs TRBV19 and TRBJ1-1; TRBD1 is a possible D gene (6 bases). The CDR3 loop spans 15 amino acids. Germline V gene lookup returns CDR1 LNHDA and CDR2 SQIVND (reference sequence). Trimming left V 6 bases short and J 3 bases short, with 17 bases between. CDR3 protein: CASSPGGAPDTEAFF. CDR3 DNA sequence: TGTGCCAGTAGCCCGGGGGGGGCCCCTGACACTGAAGCTTTCTTT.

The chain has TRBV5-4 and TRBJ2-3; 12 bases line up with TRBD2. This CDR3 region has 18 residues. Germline-derived CDR1 and CDR2 are SGHNT and YYREEE (reference sequence). With 2 bases clipped from V and 0 bases from J, the junction kept 7 bases outside the gene matches. DNA of the CDR3: TGTGCCAGCAGCTTTCTCCTAGCGGGAGGGCCTAGCACAGATACGCAGTATTTT. It codes for CASSFLLAGGPSTDTQYF.

Only a few counts were recorded for this clone. CDR3: CATARSTGLEQYF. DNA for the CDR3: TGCGCCACCGCCCGATCGACAGGGTTAGAGCAGTACTTC. The rearrangement joins TRBV4-1 to TRBJ2-5; 7 bases agree with TRBD1. V lost 10 bases, J lost 11 bases, and 16 bases stayed unmatched. Per the germline V gene, CDR1 is MGHRA and CDR2 is YSYEKL. CDR3 length: 13 amino acids.

In its sample, this clone was seen once. This chain uses TRBV27 with TRBJ1-1, with 8 bases lining up with TRBD1. The germline V gene encodes CDR1 MNHEY and CDR2 SMNVEV (reference sequence). This CDR3 contains 16 residues. The ends lost 3 bases at V and 5 bases at J; junction bases unmatched: 11. The CDR3 loop reads CASSFRRTGFATEAFF. For the CDR3, the DNA is TGTGCCAGCAGTTTCCGCAGGACAGGGTTCGCGACTGAAGCTTTCTTT.

The J gene is TRBJ2-5, the V gene TRBV28, with D maybe TRBD1 (5 bases). Germline-derived CDR1 and CDR2 are MDHEN and SYDVKM. Trimming cost V 6 bases and J 1 base, with 15 bases left between them. The CDR3 is made up of 15 amino acids. CDR3 loop: CASSDSKGPQETQYF. CDR3 DNA: TGTGCCAGCAGCGATAGTAAGGGGCCCCAAGAGACCCAGTACTTC.

This chain links TRBV13 with TRBJ2-7; weak D call: TRBD2 (6 bases). In germline, CDR1 is PRHDT, CDR2 FYEKMQ (reference sequence). Trimming shortened V by 3 bases and J by 4 bases, and 10 bases separated the two germline ends. The CDR3 is 13 residues long. CDR3 sequence (DNA): TGTGCCAGCAGCTTGTGGGGGAGGTACGAGCAGTACTTC. Amino acids: CASSLWGRYEQYF.

This rearrangement joins TRBV5-1 to TRBJ2-1; D remains ambiguous. The V gene's germline CDR1 is SGHRS and CDR2 YFSETQ. This CDR3 is 14 amino acids long. The V gene lost 2 bases and the J gene lost 2 bases, with 8 bases spanning the gap. In DNA, the CDR3 is TGCGCCAGCAGCTTCATGGCGACCTACAATGAGCAGTTCTTC. Translating gives CASSFMATYNEQFF.

This chain links TRBV5-1 with TRBJ2-7; D is tentatively TRBD1 or TRBD2 (6 bases each). Germline V gene sequence: CDR1 SGHRS, CDR2 YFSETQ. The V gene lost 1 base and the J gene lost 6 bases, with 29 bases spanning the gap. The CDR3 loop spans 19 amino acids. CDR3 DNA sequence: TGCGCCAGCAGCTTGATTCTTCGGAGGGTACAGGGTGGTGGAGGCGAGCAGTACTTC. Protein sequence: CASSLILRRVQGGGGEQYF.

This clone was seen more than once but under ten times. Other DNA sequences within the sample encode an identical CDR3. The CDR3 DNA reads TGTGCCAGCAGTACTCGCAGGGAAGCTTTCTTT. This gives the protein CASSTRREAFF. V is TRBV28 and J is TRBJ1-1; no reliable D call. Germline assignment: CDR1 MDHEN and CDR2 SYDVKM. V was clipped by 5 bases and J by 8 bases, with 9 bases between them. The CDR3 length is 11 residues.

The chain recombines TRBV28 with TRBJ1-5; possibly TRBD1 for D (6 bases). The germline V and J ends were trimmed by 6 bases and 6 bases, with 12 bases remaining between them. Germline V lookup: CDR1 MDHEN, CDR2 SYDVKM. This CDR3 comprises 13 residues. CDR3 in amino acids: CASRGQLGQPQHF. The DNA of the CDR3 is TGTGCCAGCAGGGGACAATTGGGTCAGCCCCAGCATTTT.

The chain recombines TRBV30 with TRBJ1-2; D call uncertain. Germline CDR1 GTSNPN, CDR2 SVGIG (reference sequence). The CDR3 totals 9 residues. Trimming took 6 bases from V and 10 from J, leaving 9 bases between them. CDR3 in amino acids: CACDIPYTF. The CDR3 bases are TGTGCCTGCGACATCCCCTACACCTTC.

The V gene is TRBV9, the J gene TRBJ2-1; TRBD2 matches 10 bases. The CDR3 is made up of 20 amino acids. After removal of 1 base from V and 0 bases from J, the junction contained 13 bases not matched to a gene. In germline, CDR1 is SGDLS, CDR2 YYNGEE. The CDR3 loop is CASSVFGATSGSISYNEQFF. The DNA for the CDR3 is TGTGCCAGCAGCGTATTTGGGGCGACTAGCGGGTCCATCTCCTACAATGAGCAGTTCTTC.

The chain recombines TRBV19 with TRBJ1-5; no definite D call. The V and J ends lost 5 bases and 0 bases respectively, with 14 bases between them. CDR1 is LNHDA, CDR2 SQIVND, per germline (reference sequence). CDR3 length: 16 residues. The CDR3 DNA sequence: TGTGCCAGTAGTCCGTCCTATTACTATAGCAATCAGCCCCAGCATTTT. Residues: CASSPSYYYSNQPQHF.

The CDR3 loop is CASSRPGQAMFF. CDR3 coding DNA: TGTGCCAGCTCACGACCGGGACAGGCAATGTTTTTT. The chain employs TRBV18 and TRBJ1-4; 8 nucleotides line up with TRBD1. The ends lost 4 bases at V and 15 bases at J; junction bases unmatched: 7. There are 12 residues in the CDR3. CDR1 is KGHSH, CDR2 LQKENI, per germline.

Only a few counts were recorded for this clone. The chain couples TRBV7-3 to TRBJ2-7; D might be TRBD2 (5 bases). The V gene lost 4 bases and the J gene lost 0 bases, with 13 bases spanning the gap. Germline loops: CDR1 SGHTA, CDR2 FQGTGA. CDR3 length equals 15 residues. The DNA of the CDR3 is TGTGCCAGCAGCTGGGCAAGCGGCAGCTCCTACGAGCAGTACTTC. Translation: CASSWASGSSYEQYF. The full variable domain, its missing parts supplied by reference TRBV7-3 and TRBJ2-7, is GAGVSQTPSNKVTEKGKYVELRCDPISGHTALYWYRQSLGQGPEFLIYFQGTGAADDSGLPNDRFFAVRPEGSVSTLKIQRTERGDSAVYLCASSWASGSSYEQYFGPGTRLTVT.

In its sample, this clone was seen once. This likely came from a read error, as a far larger clone is one base away. This chain connects TRBV29-1 to TRBJ1-1; D might be TRBD1 (5 bases). Per the germline V gene, CDR1 is SQVTM and CDR2 is ANQGSEA. The CDR3 consists of 15 residues. V dropped 3 bases and J dropped 4 bases, with 18 bases sitting between them. For the CDR3, the DNA is TGCAGCGTTGATCGGGGGTGGGCGATGAGCACTGAAGCTTTCTTT. It codes for CSVDRGWAMSTEAFF.